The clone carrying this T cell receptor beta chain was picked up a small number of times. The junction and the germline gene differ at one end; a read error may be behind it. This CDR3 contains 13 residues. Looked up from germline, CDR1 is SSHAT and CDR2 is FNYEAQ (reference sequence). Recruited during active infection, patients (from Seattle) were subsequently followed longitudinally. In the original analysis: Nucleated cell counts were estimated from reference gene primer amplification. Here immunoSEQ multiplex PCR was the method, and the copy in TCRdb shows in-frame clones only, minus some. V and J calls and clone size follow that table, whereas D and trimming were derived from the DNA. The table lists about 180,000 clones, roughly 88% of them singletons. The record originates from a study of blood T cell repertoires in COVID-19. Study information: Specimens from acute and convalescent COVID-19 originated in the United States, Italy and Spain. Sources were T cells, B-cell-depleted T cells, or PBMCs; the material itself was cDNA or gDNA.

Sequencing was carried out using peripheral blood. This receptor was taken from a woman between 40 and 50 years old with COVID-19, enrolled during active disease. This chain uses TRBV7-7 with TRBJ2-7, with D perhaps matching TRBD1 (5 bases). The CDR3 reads CASSLSDSYEQYF. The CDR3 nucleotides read TGTGCTAGCAGCTTGAGCGACAGCTACGAGCAGTACTTC.